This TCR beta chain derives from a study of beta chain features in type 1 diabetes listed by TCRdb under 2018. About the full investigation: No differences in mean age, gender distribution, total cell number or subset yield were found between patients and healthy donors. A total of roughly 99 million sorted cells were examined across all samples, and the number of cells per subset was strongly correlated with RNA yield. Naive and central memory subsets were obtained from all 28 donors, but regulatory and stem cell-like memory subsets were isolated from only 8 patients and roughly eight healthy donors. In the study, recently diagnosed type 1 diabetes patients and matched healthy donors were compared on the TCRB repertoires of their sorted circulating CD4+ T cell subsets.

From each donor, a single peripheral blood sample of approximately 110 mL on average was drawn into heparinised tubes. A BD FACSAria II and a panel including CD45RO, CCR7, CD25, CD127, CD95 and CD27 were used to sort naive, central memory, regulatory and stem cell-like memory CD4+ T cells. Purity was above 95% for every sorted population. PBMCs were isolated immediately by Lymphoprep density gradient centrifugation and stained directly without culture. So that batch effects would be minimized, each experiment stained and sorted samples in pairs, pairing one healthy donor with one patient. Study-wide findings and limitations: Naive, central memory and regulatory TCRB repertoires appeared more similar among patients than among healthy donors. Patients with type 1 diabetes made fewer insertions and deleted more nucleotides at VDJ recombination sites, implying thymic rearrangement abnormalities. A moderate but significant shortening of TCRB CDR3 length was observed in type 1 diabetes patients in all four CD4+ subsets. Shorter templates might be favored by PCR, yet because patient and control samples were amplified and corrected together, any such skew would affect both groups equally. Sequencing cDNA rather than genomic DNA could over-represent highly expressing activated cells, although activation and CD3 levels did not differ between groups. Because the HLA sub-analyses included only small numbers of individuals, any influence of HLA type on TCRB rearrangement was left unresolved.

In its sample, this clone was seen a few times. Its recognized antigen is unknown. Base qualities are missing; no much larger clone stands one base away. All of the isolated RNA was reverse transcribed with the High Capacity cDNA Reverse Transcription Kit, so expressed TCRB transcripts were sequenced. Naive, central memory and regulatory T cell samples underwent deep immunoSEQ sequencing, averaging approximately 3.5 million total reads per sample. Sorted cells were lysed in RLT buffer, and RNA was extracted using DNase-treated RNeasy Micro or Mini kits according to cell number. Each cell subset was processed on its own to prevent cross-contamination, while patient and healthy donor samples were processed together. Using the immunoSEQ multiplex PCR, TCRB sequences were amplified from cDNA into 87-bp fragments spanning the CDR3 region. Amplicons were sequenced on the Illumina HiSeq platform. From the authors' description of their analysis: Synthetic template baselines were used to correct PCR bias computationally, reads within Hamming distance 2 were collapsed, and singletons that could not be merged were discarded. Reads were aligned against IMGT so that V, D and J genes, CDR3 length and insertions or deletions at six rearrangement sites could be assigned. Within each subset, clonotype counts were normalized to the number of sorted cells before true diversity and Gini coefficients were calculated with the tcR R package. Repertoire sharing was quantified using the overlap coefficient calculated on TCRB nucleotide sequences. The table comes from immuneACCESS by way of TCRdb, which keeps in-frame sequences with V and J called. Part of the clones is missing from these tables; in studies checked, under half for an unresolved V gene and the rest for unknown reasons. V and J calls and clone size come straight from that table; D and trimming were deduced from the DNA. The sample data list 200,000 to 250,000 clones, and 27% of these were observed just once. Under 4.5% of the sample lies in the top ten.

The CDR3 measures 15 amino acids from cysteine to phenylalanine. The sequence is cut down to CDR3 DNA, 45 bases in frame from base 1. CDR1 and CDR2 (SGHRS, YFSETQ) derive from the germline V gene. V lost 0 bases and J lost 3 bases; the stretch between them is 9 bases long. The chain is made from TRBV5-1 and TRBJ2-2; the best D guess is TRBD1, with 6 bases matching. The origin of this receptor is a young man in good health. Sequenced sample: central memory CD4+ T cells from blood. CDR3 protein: CASSLGQVYTGELFF. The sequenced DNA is TGCGCCAGCAGCTTGGGACAGGTCTACACCGGGGAGCTGTTTTTT. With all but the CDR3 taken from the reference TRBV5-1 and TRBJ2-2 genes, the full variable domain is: KAGVTQTPRYLIKTRGQQVTLSCSPISGHRSVSWYQQTPGQGLQFLFEYFSETQRNKGNFPGRFSGRQFSNSRSEMNVSTLELGDSALYLCASSLGQVYTGELFFGEGSRLTVL.